The sequence of this TCR beta chain was determined in a study of neurological immune-mediated disorders. Study outcomes and limitations: Grouping of repertoires by phylogeny put those of 18 of 34 multiple sclerosis patients into a single related-CDR3 cluster, a possible signature.

The CDR3 extends over 14 amino acids. The V and J ends lost 0 bases and 1 base respectively, with 6 bases between them. Germline-derived CDR1 and CDR2 are LGHDT and YNNKEL (reference sequence). A few counts support this clonotype. The antigen remains unidentified. In TCRdb, the 5' RACE reads were re-called with MiXCR into one record per CDR3 protein. The sample consists of 54,000 or so distinct CDR3 sequences, less than 4% of them appearing once. The clonotype was recovered from a man aged 55 to 70 with multiple sclerosis. This sequence joins TRBV3-1 and TRBJ1-2, with D hard to call. The sample taken for sequencing was PBMCs. The CDR3 bases are TGTGCCAGCAGCCAAGATACCGGTAACTATGGCTACACCTTC. It translates to CASSQDTGNYGYTF.